Following are 30 T cell receptor beta chains from one sample sequenced in a study of T-cell reconstitution after alpha-beta-depleted transplantation in children. Preparing the TCRbeta library involved the use of unique molecular identifiers. TCRdb independently ran MiXCR on the PCR reads; one entry per CDR3 protein. The sample records hundreds of thousands of distinct CDR3 sequences, under 12% being singletons. The source material was PBMCs, sampled before TCRalphabeta/CD19-depleted stem cell transplant. The origin of the receptors is a child aged 2-15 years with inherited bone marrow failure, due to receive a stem cell transplant.

This clonotype was observed many times. The rearrangement uses TRBV28 and TRBJ2-2; D not certain. The ends were cut back, 3 bases at V and 2 bases at J, with 7 bases in the middle. The CDR3 consists of 14 residues. Germline values: CDR1 MDHEN, CDR2 SYDVKM. CDR3 in amino acids: CASSFHENTGELFF. CDR3 nucleotides: TGTGCCAGCAGTTTTCACGAAAACACCGGGGAGCTGTTTTTT.

This clonotype was seen ten or more times. The chain combines TRBV12-3 or TRBV12-4 with TRBJ2-4, with a weak D call TRBD2 (7 bases). The CDR3 is made up of 15 amino acids. V was cut by 6 bases and J by 9 bases, with 21 bases left in between. The DNA of the CDR3 is TGTGCCAGCAGCCCAAGGGGGGGGCTAGGAGGCATTCAGTACTTC. Encoded protein: CASSPRGGLGGIQYF.

This clonotype was observed at least ten times. This chain uses TRBV2 with TRBJ2-1; tentatively, D is TRBD1 (5 bases). Germline CDR1 and CDR2: SNHLY and FYNNEI. Trimming pared 10 bases from V and 10 bases from J, leaving 11 bases between. The CDR3 has 10 residues. CDR3 nucleotides: TGTGCCATTCTGGACATAGAGCAGTTCTTC. It is translated as CAILDIEQFF.

This clonotype was counted at least ten times. The chain has TRBV4-3 and TRBJ2-7; TRBD2 is a possible D gene (6 bases). Between the trimmed V and J ends, which lost 1 base and 1 base, there was a span of 11 bases. This CDR3 region has 15 residues. Germline-derived CDR1 and CDR2 are LGHNA and YSLEER. As DNA, the CDR3 is TGCGCCAGCAGCCAAGGGGGGGATAGATCCTACGAGCAGTACTTC. This codes for CASSQGGDRSYEQYF.

This clonotype was counted at least ten times. The V gene is TRBV7-9, the J gene TRBJ1-4; 7 bases are a match to TRBD1. The CDR3 loop spans 13 amino acids. V was clipped by 3 bases and J by 8 bases; unmatched bases: 3. Germline CDR1 is SEHNR and CDR2 is FQNEAQ (reference sequence). The CDR3 protein is CASSFDREEKLFF. CDR3 coding DNA: TGTGCCAGCAGCTTCGACAGGGAAGAAAAACTGTTTTTT.

This clonotype has only a few counts. The V call is TRBV27, the J call TRBJ2-7, with 8 positions matching TRBD1. V trimming: 9 bases; J trimming: 9 bases; junction bases outside the gene matches: 19. The germline V gene encodes CDR1 MNHEY and CDR2 SMNVEV (reference sequence). There are 15 residues in the CDR3. The CDR3 DNA sequence: TGTGCCAGACCCCGGCCAGGACAGGGTCTTAAAGTGCAGTACTTC. This encodes CARPRPGQGLKVQYF.

At least ten counts were recorded for this clonotype. V is TRBV5-1 and J is TRBJ1-1; D unclear. Trimming removed 2 bases from V and 5 bases from J, with 10 bases in between. Germline V gene sequence: CDR1 SGHRS, CDR2 YFSETQ. The CDR3 is 13 residues long. CDR3 sequence: CASSLNPRTEAFF. Written as DNA, the CDR3 is TGCGCCAGCAGCTTAAATCCTAGGACTGAAGCTTTCTTT. The entire variable domain, with the rest obtained from reference TRBV5-1 and TRBJ1-1, is as follows: KAGVTQTPRYLIKTRGQQVTLSCSPISGHRSVSWYQQTPGQGLQFLFEYFSETQRNKGNFPGRFSGRQFSNSRSEMNVSTLELGDSALYLCASSLNPRTEAFFGQGTRLTVV.

The rearrangement joins TRBV6-2 or TRBV6-3 to TRBJ2-7, with D perhaps matching TRBD1 or TRBD2 (5 bases each). The V end lost 7 bases, the J end lost 0 bases, and 13 bases lay between the germline ends. The CDR3 is 14 residues long. Germline V gives CDR1 MNHEY, CDR2 SVGEGT. CDR3 sequence: CASTLDGTSYEQYF. The CDR3 DNA follows: TGTGCCAGCACTCTCGACGGGACCTCCTACGAGCAGTACTTC.

This clonotype has at least ten counts. The gene calls are TRBV11-1 and TRBJ1-4; D is perhaps TRBD1 (6 bases). The germline V and J ends were trimmed by 4 bases and 1 base, with 19 bases remaining between them. The CDR3 has 18 amino acids. Germline lookup yields CDR1 SGHAT and CDR2 FQDESV (reference sequence). CDR3 nucleotides: TGTGCCAGCAGCTCAACCGGGCCTCAGACAGGAACTAATGAAAAACTGTTTTTT. It yields the protein CASSSTGPQTGTNEKLFF.

This chain uses TRBV20-1 with TRBJ2-7; 11 nucleotides agree with TRBD2. Trimming removed 5 bases from V and 4 bases from J; junction bases left unmatched: 10. CDR1 is DFQATT and CDR2 is SNEGSKA in the germline V gene (reference sequence). CDR3 size: 15 residues. The DNA of the CDR3 is TGCAGTGCTGATATTAGCGGGAGGGCCCCATACGAGCAGTACTTC. This translates into CSADISGRAPYEQYF.

In this sample, this clonotype turned up a few times. The chain has TRBV20-1 and TRBJ1-5; weak D call: TRBD1 (5 bases). The V gene lost 0 bases and the J gene lost 5 bases, with 14 bases spanning the gap. The CDR3 covers 15 residues. Germline V gene lookup returns CDR1 DFQATT and CDR2 SNEGSKA (reference sequence). The CDR3 sequence is CSAREMLGVHQPQHF. CDR3 in DNA: TGCAGTGCTAGAGAAATGTTAGGGGTTCATCAGCCCCAGCATTTT.

The table lists this clonotype with many counts. The DNA of the CDR3 is TGTGCCAGCAGCGATACTTTAAACTATGGCTACACCTTC. Its protein is CASSDTLNYGYTF. The rearrangement joins TRBV9 to TRBJ1-2; D is undetermined. The CDR3 spans 13 residues. The germline V gene encodes CDR1 SGDLS and CDR2 YYNGEE. Trimming removed 3 bases from V and 2 bases from J, with 8 bases in between.

This clonotype was found many times. The chain employs TRBV10-3 and TRBJ2-2; 9 nucleotides match TRBD1. Germline CDR1 and CDR2: ENHRY and SYGVKD. The CDR3 spans 14 residues. The trim removed 6 bases at V and 4 bases at J, leaving 3 bases unmatched. CDR3 residues: CAIRTGGGTGELFF. DNA for the CDR3: TGTGCCATCAGGACAGGGGGGGGCACCGGGGAGCTGTTTTTT.

The CDR3 region is CASSGGLAGGKTQYF. The DNA of the CDR3 is TGTGCCAGCAGTGGGGGACTAGCGGGTGGAAAGACCCAGTACTTC. The chain is built from TRBV12-3 or TRBV12-4 and TRBJ2-5; 12 nucleotides match TRBD2. V lost 5 bases to trimming and J lost 6 bases; unmatched junction nucleotides: 7. The CDR3 runs 15 residues.

There are many counts of this clonotype. The chain is built from TRBV7-9 and TRBJ1-2; maybe TRBD1 (6 bases). V lost 5 bases to trimming and J lost 4 bases, with 23 bases between them. CDR1 and CDR2 (germline): SEHNR, FQNEAQ (reference sequence). CDR3 length: 17 amino acids. The CDR3 region is CASSPQLDRQVLYGYTF. CDR3 coding DNA: TGTGCCAGCAGCCCCCAACTCGACCGACAGGTTCTCTATGGCTACACCTTC.

This clonotype was detected many times. V is TRBV4-3 and J is TRBJ2-5; 8 positions agree with TRBD2. CDR1 and CDR2 (germline): LGHNA, YSLEER. The CDR3 is 14 residues long. V lost 4 bases, J lost 3 bases, and 4 bases stayed unmatched. The CDR3 DNA is TGCGCCAGCAGCCGAACTAGCGGCGAAGAGACCCAGTACTTC. As protein: CASSRTSGEETQYF.

This clonotype was counted at least ten times. CDR3 DNA: TGTGCCAGCAGCTGGCTCCTAGCGGACACAGATACGCAGTATTTT. Amino acids: CASSWLLADTDTQYF. The genes are TRBV6-2 or TRBV6-3 and TRBJ2-3, with 7 bases that match TRBD2. The V segment lost 6 bases and the J segment 2 bases; nucleotides outside the gene matches: 8. The CDR3 is 15 residues long. CDR1 is MNHEY, CDR2 SVGEGT, per germline.

This clonotype was recorded at least ten times. The J gene is TRBJ2-1, the V gene TRBV9, with 7 bases lining up with TRBD2. The CDR3 is 16 residues long. After removal of 3 bases from V and 5 bases from J, the junction contained 11 bases not matched to a gene. CDR1 and CDR2 from the germline V gene are SGDLS and YYNGEE. The CDR3: CASSAGLSSGNNEQFF. The CDR3, as DNA: TGTGCCAGCAGCGCCGGTTTGTCTAGCGGTAACAATGAGCAGTTCTTC.

This chain uses TRBV7-2 with TRBJ2-7, with 8 bases that match TRBD2. The CDR3 extends over 16 amino acids. Germline V gene sequence: CDR1 SGHTA, CDR2 FQGNSA. Trimming at V came to 5 bases and at J to 2 bases, leaving 11 bases not matched to a gene. CDR3 coding DNA: TGTGCCAGCAGCCCGGGAAGATATAGCGGGACCTACGAGCAGTACTTC. Translated, it gives CASSPGRYSGTYEQYF.

This clonotype showed up many times. The chain recombines TRBV29-1 with TRBJ1-4, with D perhaps TRBD1 (5 bases). The V gene's germline CDR1 is SQVTM and CDR2 ANQGSEA. CDR3 length: 15 amino acids. V was cut by 4 bases and J by 7 bases, with 19 bases left in between. CDR3 amino acids: CSVGGSGPGGEKLFF. For the CDR3, the DNA is TGCAGCGTTGGAGGTTCGGGTCCCGGGGGTGAAAAACTGTTTTTT. The whole variable domain, filled in from reference TRBV29-1 and TRBJ1-4, reads SAVISQKPSRDICQRGTSLTIQCQVDSQVTMMFWYRQQPGQSLTLIATANQGSEATYESGFVIDKFPISRPNLTFSTLTVSNMSPEDSSIYLCSVGGSGPGGEKLFFGSGTQLSVL.

This clonotype has ten or more counts. The chain combines TRBV20-1 with TRBJ2-7; D gene unclear. This CDR3 comprises 13 residues. From germline, CDR1 is DFQATT and CDR2 SNEGSKA (reference sequence). V was pared by 3 bases and J by 6 bases, with 15 bases between. CDR3 residues: CSASRLPMSEQYF. In DNA, the CDR3 is TGCAGTGCTAGCCGACTCCCCATGAGCGAGCAGTACTTC.

Concerning this clonotype itself: A single base separates this from a much larger clone, so it may be a read error. The DNA for the CDR3 is TGTGCCAGCAGTTTATTTTCCATCGGGATAGAGACCCAGTACTTC. Translated, it gives CASSLFSIGIETQYF. V and J are TRBV28 and TRBJ2-5; the D gene is possibly TRBD2 (5 bases). V was shortened by 1 base and J by 4 bases, with 13 bases between the two germline ends. This CDR3 comprises 15 residues. From germline, CDR1 is MDHEN and CDR2 SYDVKM.

The chain joins TRBV20-1 to TRBJ2-5; TRBD2 agrees at 8 bases. V dropped 4 bases and J dropped 3; count of bases not matched to a gene: 10. This CDR3 spans 15 amino acids. The germline V gene encodes CDR1 DFQATT and CDR2 SNEGSKA (reference sequence). The CDR3 sequence: CSAKGFSGTEETQYF. The CDR3, as DNA: TGCAGTGCTAAGGGCTTTAGCGGGACGGAAGAGACCCAGTACTTC.

Regarding this clonotype: The junction departs from germline at one end; a sequencing error may be responsible. The rearrangement links TRBV15 to TRBJ2-3; no firm D call. CDR3 length equals 13 residues. CDR1 is LNHNV, CDR2 YYDKDF, per germline (reference sequence). This CDR3 is CATSRVFVDTHYF. DNA for the CDR3: TGTGCCACCAGCAGAGTTTTCGTAGATACGCACTATTTT.

The V gene is TRBV7-2, the J gene TRBJ2-7, with D perhaps TRBD1 (5 bases). CDR3 length: 13 residues. Deletions cut 1 base from V and 7 bases from J, with 11 bases between. CDR1 SGHTA and CDR2 FQGNSA come from the germline V gene. The CDR3 sequence is CASSLVGVGEQYF. The CDR3 nucleotides read TGTGCCAGCAGCTTAGTAGGGGTCGGGGAGCAGTACTTC.

Comment on this clonotype: This may stem from a read error, because a much larger clone lies one nucleotide away. This rearrangement joins TRBV7-2 to TRBJ2-1; D ambiguous. Germline CDR1 is SGHTA and CDR2 is FQGNSA. The CDR3 is made up of 15 amino acids. Here the CDR3 reads CASSLLGSLRNAQFF. CDR3 in DNA: TGTGCCAGCAGCTTATTGGGAAGTCTGAGGAATGCGCAGTTCTTC.

This clonotype was seen at least ten times. The chain carries TRBV20-1 and TRBJ2-1, with 11 bases that match TRBD1. CDR3 length equals 16 residues. Unmatched junction bases numbered 8, after V lost 3 bases and J lost 4 bases. From germline, CDR1 is DFQATT and CDR2 SNEGSKA (reference sequence). Here the CDR3 reads CSARNRGTGGYNEQFF. The CDR3 DNA follows: TGCAGTGCTAGGAATCGCGGGACAGGGGGTTACAATGAGCAGTTCTTC.

Note on this clonotype: A much larger clone lies one base from this, so it may be a read error. The J gene is TRBJ2-7, the V gene TRBV20-1, with 8 bases matching TRBD2. After removal of 1 base from V and 7 bases from J, the junction contained 12 bases not matched to a gene. The germline CDR1 and CDR2 sequences are DFQATT and SNEGSKA (reference sequence). CDR3 length: 15 amino acids. The chain's CDR3 is CSARALAGPYNEQYF. The CDR3, as DNA: TGCAGTGCTAGAGCCCTAGCGGGTCCCTACAATGAGCAGTACTTC.

The chain employs TRBV20-1 and TRBJ2-7; 13 bases fit TRBD2. The CDR3 is made up of 17 amino acids. V dropped 7 bases and J dropped 5; count of bases not matched to a gene: 17. Germline V gene sequence: CDR1 DFQATT, CDR2 SNEGSKA (reference sequence). The CDR3 DNA reads as TGCAGTGTCAGGGGCCGGACTAGCGGGAGTAAGCCCGACGAGCAGTACTTC. Protein sequence: CSVRGRTSGSKPDEQYF.

In this sample, this clonotype turned up many times. Here the CDR3 reads CATSRTSGGDTQYF. The CDR3 DNA reads TGTGCCACCAGCCGGACTAGCGGGGGGGATACGCAGTATTTT. V and J are TRBV15 and TRBJ2-3, with 14 bases identical to TRBD2. The CDR3 extends over 14 amino acids. From germline, CDR1 is LNHNV and CDR2 YYDKDF (reference sequence). V shed 5 bases and J 6 bases; nucleotides not matched to a gene: 1.